This T cell receptor (beta chain) was recovered during a study of shared clonotypes between healthy human individuals. Regarding the study as a whole: Compared with memory subsets, naive subsets generally had larger estimated richness.

As originally analysed: ImmunoSEQ supplied junction-only sequences lacking quality scores, so filtering was different. The method was immunoSEQ multiplex PCR; TCRdb's version includes in-frame clones alone and lacks a portion of them. V and J calls and clone size are copied from that table; D and trimming were computed from the DNA. The sample has some 1,600,000 clones, 98% seen once. Note on this clone: The antigen remains undetermined.

The J segment lost 6 bases and the V segment lost 7 bases, leaving 11 bases of the junction unmatched. The CDR3 runs 15 residues. In germline, CDR1 is MDHEN, CDR2 SYDVKM. This rearrangement joins TRBV28 to TRBJ2-1; TRBD1 agrees at 8 bases. This TCR was recovered from a man under 40 in good health. Source material: naive CD4+ T cells sorted from blood. Described subset: CD45RA+ positively selected. CDR3 bases: TGTGCCAGCACCTTTACGGACAGGGCGGCCAATGAGCAGTTCTTC. Its translation: CASTFTDRAANEQFF.